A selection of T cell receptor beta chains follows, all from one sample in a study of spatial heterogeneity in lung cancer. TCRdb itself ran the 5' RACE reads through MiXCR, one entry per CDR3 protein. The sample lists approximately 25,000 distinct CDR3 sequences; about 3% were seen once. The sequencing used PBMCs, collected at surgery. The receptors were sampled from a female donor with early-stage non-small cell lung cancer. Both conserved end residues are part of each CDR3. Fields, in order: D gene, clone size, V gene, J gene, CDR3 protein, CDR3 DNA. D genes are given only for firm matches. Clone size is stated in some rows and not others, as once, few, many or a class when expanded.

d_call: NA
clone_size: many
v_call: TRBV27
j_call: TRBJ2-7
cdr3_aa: CASSSRTVSYEQYF
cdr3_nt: TGTGCCAGCAGTTCCCGGACAGTTTCCTACGAGCAGTACTTC

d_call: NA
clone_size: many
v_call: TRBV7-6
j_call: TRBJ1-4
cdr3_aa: CASSLYSGDEKLFF
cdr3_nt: TGTGCCAGCAGCTTATATTCAGGGGATGAAAAACTGTTTTTT

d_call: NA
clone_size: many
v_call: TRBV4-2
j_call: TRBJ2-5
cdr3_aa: CASSQGDRGLETQYF
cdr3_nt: TGTGCCAGCAGCCAAGGTGATAGGGGTTTGGAGACCCAGTACTTC

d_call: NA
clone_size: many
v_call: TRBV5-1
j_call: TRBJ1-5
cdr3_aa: CASSLVGGQPQHF
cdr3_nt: TGCGCCAGCAGCTTGGTAGGTGGCCAGCCCCAGCATTTT

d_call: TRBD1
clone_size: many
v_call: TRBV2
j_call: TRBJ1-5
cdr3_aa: CASSDAGGVNQPQHF
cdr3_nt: TGTGCCAGCAGTGATGCAGGGGGCGTCAATCAGCCCCAGCATTTT

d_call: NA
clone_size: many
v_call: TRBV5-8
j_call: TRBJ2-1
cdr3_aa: CASSWAAGSSYNEQFF
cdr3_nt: TGTGCCAGCAGTTGGGCGGCCGGGAGCTCCTACAATGAGCAGTTCTTC

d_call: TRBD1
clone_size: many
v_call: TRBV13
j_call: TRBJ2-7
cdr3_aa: CASSLKDRGRNEQYF
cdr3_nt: TGTGCCAGCAGCTTAAAGGACAGGGGGCGCAACGAGCAGTACTTC

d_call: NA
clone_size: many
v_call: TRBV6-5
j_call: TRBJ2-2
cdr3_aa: CASSFSRRSANTGELFF
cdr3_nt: TGTGCCAGCTCGTTTAGTCGCAGGTCCGCGAACACCGGGGAGCTGTTTTTT

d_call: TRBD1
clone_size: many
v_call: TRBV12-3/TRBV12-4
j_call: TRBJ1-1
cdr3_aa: CASSYRQGSTEAFF
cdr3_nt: TGTGCCAGCAGTTATCGACAGGGCAGCACTGAAGCTTTCTTT

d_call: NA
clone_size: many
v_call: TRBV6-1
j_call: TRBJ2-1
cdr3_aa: CASSDKADIYNEQFF
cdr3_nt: TGTGCCAGCAGCGATAAAGCGGATATCTACAATGAGCAGTTCTTC

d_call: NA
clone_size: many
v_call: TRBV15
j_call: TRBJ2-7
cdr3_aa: CATSIGNLYEQYF
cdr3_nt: TGTGCCACCAGCATAGGGAACCTCTACGAGCAGTACTTC

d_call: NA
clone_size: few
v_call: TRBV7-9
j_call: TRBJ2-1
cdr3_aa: CASSLSLTEQSHEQFF
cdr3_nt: TGTGCCAGCAGCTTATCTCTGACAGAGCAAAGCCATGAGCAGTTCTTC

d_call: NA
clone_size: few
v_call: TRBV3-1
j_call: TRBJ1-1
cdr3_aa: CASSPYSLMNTEAFF
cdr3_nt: TGTGCCAGCAGCCCGTACAGCCTTATGAACACTGAAGCTTTCTTT

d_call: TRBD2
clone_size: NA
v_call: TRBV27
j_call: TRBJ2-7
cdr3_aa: CASGGRAYEQYF
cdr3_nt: TGTGCCAGCGGTGGGAGGGCCTACGAGCAGTACTTC

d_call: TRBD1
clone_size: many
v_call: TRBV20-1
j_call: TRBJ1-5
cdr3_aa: CSAADRANQPQHF
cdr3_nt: TGCAGTGCGGCGGACAGGGCCAATCAGCCCCAGCATTTT

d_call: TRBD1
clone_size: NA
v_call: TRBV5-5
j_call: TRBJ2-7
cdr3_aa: CASSRTGTGAHEQYF
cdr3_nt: TGTGCCAGCAGCAGAACCGGGACAGGGGCGCACGAGCAGTACTTC

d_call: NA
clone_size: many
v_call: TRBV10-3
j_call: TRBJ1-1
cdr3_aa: CAIRTGVGTEAFF
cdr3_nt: TGTGCCATCAGAACGGGCGTCGGCACTGAAGCTTTCTTT

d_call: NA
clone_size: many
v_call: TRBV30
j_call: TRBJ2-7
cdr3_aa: CAWENTGSLEQYF
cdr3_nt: TGTGCCTGGGAAAACACAGGGTCCCTGGAGCAGTACTTC

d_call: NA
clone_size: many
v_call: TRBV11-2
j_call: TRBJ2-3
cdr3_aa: CASSLLGTPGGDTQYF
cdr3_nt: TGTGCCAGCAGCCTGCTCGGGACCCCCGGAGGAGATACGCAGTATTTT

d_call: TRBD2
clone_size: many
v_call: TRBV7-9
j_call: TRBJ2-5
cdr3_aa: CASRAGAEYQETQYF
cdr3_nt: TGTGCCAGCAGGGCGGGAGCGGAGTACCAAGAGACCCAGTACTTC

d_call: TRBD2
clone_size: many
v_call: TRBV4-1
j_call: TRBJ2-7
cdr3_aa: CASSQRLAGVTYEQYF
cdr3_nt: TGCGCCAGCAGCCAGAGACTAGCGGGAGTCACCTACGAGCAGTACTTC

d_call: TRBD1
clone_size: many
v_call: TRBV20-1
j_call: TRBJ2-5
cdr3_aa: CSARPLDREETQYF
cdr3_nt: TGCAGTGCTAGACCATTGGACAGGGAAGAGACCCAGTACTTC

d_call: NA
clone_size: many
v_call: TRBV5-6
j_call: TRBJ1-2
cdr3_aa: CASSLWTADYTF
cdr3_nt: TGTGCCAGCAGCTTGTGGACAGCGGATTACACCTTC

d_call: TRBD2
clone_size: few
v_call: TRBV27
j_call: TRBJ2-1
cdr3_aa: CASSSPTSGRGYNEQFF
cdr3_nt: TGTGCCAGCAGTTCCCCAACTAGCGGGAGGGGGTACAATGAGCAGTTCTTC

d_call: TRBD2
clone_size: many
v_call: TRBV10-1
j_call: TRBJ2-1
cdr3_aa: CASSPGLAGVEQFF
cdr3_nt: TGCGCCAGCAGTCCGGGACTAGCGGGAGTTGAGCAGTTCTTC

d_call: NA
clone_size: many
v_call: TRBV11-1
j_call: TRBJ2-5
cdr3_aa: CASSSRESSNRETQYF
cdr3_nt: TGTGCCAGCAGCTCACGGGAGTCATCAAATCGGGAGACCCAGTACTTC

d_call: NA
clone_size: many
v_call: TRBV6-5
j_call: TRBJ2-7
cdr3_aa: CASISRRAGDHEQYF
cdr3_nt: TGTGCCAGCATCTCGCGCAGGGCCGGCGATCACGAGCAGTACTTC

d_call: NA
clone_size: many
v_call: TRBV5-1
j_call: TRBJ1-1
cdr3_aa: CASSYVGGDRNTEAFF
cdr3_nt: TGCGCCAGCAGCTACGTTGGGGGAGACAGGAACACTGAAGCTTTCTTT

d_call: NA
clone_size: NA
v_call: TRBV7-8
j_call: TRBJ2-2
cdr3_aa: CASSLSRNTGELFF
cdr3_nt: TGTGCCAGCAGCTTAAGTAGGAACACCGGGGAGCTGTTTTTT

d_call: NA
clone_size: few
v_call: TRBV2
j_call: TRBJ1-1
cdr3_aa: CASSDSTNTEAFF
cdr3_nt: TGTGCCAGCAGTGATTCGACGAACACTGAAGCTTTCTTT

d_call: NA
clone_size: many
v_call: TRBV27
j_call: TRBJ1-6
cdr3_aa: CASSFRANNSPLHF
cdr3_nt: TGTGCCAGCAGTTTTCGGGCTAATAATTCACCCCTCCACTTT

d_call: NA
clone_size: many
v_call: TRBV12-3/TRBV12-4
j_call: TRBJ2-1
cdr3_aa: CASRPTTAEYNEQFF
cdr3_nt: TGTGCCAGCAGGCCCACTACGGCGGAGTACAATGAGCAGTTCTTC

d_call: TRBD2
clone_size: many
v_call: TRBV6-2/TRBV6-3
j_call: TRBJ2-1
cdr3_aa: CASSRRGGGYNEQFF
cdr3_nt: TGTGCCAGCAGTCGGCGGGGGGGAGGCTACAATGAGCAGTTCTTC

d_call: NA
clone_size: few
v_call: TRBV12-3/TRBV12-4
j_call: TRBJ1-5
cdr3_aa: CASSSRTGNQPQHF
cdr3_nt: TGTGCCAGCAGTTCTCGGACGGGCAATCAGCCCCAGCATTTT

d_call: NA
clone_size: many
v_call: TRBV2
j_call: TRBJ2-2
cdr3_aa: CASSERGSGNTGELFF
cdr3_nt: TGTGCCAGCAGTGAGCGTGGGAGTGGGAACACCGGGGAGCTGTTTTTT

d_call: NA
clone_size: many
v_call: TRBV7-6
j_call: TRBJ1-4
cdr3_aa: CASSEGSGYEKLFF
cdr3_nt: TGTGCCAGCAGCGAAGGATCGGGTTACGAAAAACTGTTTTTT

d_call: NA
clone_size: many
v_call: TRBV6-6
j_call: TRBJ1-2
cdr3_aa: CASSYLDSSNYGYTF
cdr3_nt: TGTGCCAGCAGTTACTTAGACAGCTCGAACTATGGCTACACCTTC

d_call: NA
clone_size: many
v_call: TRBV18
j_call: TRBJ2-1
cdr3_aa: CASSPRGEMNEQFF
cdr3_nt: TGTGCCAGCTCACCGAGAGGGGAGATGAATGAGCAGTTCTTC

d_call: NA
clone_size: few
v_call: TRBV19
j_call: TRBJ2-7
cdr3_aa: CASGNRVQGVGAGLYEQYF
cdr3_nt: TGTGCCAGTGGAAACAGGGTCCAGGGCGTGGGGGCCGGATTGTACGAGCAGTACTTC

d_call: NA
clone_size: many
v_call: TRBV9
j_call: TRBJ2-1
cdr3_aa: CASSVEDSPGEQFF
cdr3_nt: TGTGCCAGCAGCGTAGAAGACAGCCCGGGTGAGCAGTTCTTC

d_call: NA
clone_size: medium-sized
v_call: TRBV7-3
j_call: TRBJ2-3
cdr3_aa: CASSLRGLNTQYF
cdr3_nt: TGTGCCAGCAGCTTAAGGGGCTTGAATACGCAGTATTTT

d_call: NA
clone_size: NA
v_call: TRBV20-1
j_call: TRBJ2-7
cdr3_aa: CSARGQPGEQYF
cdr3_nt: TGCAGTGCTAGAGGCCAGCCAGGCGAGCAGTACTTC

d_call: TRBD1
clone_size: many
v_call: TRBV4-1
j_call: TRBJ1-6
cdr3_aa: CASSRSAVQGGSPLHF
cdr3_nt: TGCGCCAGCAGCCGGTCGGCGGTCCAGGGGGGTTCACCCCTCCACTTT

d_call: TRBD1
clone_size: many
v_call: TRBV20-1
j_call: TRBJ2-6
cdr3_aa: CSANDRAGANVLTF
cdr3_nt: TGCAGTGCAAACGACAGGGCTGGGGCCAACGTCCTGACTTTC

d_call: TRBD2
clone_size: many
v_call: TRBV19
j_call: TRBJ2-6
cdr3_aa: CASSIRGAGANVLTF
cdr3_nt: TGTGCCAGTAGTATACGGGGGGCTGGGGCCAACGTCCTGACTTTC

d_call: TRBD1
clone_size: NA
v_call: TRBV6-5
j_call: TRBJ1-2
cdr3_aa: CASSFSTGGEYGYTF
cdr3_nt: TGTGCCAGCAGTTTTTCGACAGGGGGCGAGTATGGCTACACCTTC

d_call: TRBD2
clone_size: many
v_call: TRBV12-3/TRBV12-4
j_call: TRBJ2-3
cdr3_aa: CASSLAAGSGRDTDTQYF
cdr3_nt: TGTGCCAGCAGTTTAGCGGCGGGGAGCGGGAGGGACACAGATACGCAGTATTTT

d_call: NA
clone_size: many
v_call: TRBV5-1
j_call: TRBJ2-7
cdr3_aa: CASSLGQTSYEQYF
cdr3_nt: TGCGCCAGCAGCTTGGGGCAGACCTCTTACGAGCAGTACTTC

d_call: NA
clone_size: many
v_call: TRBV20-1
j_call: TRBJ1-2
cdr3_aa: CSAGDAGRNGYTF
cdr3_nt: TGCAGTGCGGGGGACGCGGGAAGGAATGGCTACACCTTC

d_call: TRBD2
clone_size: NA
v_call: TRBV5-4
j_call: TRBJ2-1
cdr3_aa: CASSGTSGGRQNEQFF
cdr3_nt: TGTGCCAGCAGCGGGACTAGCGGAGGGAGACAGAATGAGCAGTTCTTC

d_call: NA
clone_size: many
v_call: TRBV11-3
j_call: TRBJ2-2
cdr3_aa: CASSSRDPGELFF
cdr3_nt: TGTGCCAGCAGCTCCAGGGACCCAGGGGAGCTGTTTTTT

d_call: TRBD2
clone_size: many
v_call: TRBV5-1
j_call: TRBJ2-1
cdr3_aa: CASSRGGGRSRDEQFF
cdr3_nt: TGCGCCAGCAGCCGGGGTGGCGGGAGATCGAGGGATGAGCAGTTCTTC

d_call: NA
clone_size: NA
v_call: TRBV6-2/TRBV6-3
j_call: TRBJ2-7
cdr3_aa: CASSYSSASNEQYF
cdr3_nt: TGTGCCAGCAGTTACTCGTCGGCCAGTAACGAGCAGTACTTC

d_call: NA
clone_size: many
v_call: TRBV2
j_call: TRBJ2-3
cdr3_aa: CASSRTGQGSTDTQYF
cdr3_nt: TGTGCCAGCAGTCGTACTGGTCAGGGCAGCACAGATACGCAGTATTTT

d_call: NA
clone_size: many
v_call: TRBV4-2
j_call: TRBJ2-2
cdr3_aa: CASSQDVEKGITGELFF
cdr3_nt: TGTGCCAGCAGCCAAGACGTGGAGAAAGGGATCACCGGGGAGCTGTTTTTT

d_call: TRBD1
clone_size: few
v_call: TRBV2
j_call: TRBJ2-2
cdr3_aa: CASSRRQGWNTGELFF
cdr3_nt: TGTGCCAGCAGCAGAAGACAGGGGTGGAACACCGGGGAGCTGTTTTTT

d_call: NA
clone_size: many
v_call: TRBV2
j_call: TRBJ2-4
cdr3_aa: CASEGGRNIQYF
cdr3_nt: TGTGCCAGCGAGGGCGGCAGAAACATTCAGTACTTC

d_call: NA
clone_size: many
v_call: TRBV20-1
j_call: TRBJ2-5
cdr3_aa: CRVTRDQETQYF
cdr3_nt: TGCAGGGTGACCCGGGACCAAGAGACCCAGTACTTC

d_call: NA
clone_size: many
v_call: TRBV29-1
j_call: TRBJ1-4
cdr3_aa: CSVEPESEGREKLFF
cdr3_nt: TGCAGCGTTGAACCGGAATCAGAGGGGAGGGAAAAACTGTTTTTT

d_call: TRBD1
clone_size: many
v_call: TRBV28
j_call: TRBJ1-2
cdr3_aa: CASLTGPYGYTF
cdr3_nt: TGTGCCAGCTTGACAGGGCCCTATGGCTACACCTTC